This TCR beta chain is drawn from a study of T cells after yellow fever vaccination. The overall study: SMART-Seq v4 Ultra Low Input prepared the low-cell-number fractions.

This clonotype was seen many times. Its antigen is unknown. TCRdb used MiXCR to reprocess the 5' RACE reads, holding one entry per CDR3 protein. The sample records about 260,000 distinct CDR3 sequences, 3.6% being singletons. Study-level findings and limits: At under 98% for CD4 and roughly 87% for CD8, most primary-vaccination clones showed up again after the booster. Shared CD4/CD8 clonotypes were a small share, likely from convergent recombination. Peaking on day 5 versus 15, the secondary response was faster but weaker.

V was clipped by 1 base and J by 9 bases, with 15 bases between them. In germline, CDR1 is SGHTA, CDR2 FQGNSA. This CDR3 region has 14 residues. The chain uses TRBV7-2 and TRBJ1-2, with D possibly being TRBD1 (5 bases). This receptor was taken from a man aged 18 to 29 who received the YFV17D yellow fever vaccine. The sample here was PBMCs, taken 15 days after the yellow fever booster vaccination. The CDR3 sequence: CASSLGGDTASYTF. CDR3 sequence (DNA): TGTGCCAGCAGCTTAGGAGGGGATACGGCGAGCTACACCTTC.